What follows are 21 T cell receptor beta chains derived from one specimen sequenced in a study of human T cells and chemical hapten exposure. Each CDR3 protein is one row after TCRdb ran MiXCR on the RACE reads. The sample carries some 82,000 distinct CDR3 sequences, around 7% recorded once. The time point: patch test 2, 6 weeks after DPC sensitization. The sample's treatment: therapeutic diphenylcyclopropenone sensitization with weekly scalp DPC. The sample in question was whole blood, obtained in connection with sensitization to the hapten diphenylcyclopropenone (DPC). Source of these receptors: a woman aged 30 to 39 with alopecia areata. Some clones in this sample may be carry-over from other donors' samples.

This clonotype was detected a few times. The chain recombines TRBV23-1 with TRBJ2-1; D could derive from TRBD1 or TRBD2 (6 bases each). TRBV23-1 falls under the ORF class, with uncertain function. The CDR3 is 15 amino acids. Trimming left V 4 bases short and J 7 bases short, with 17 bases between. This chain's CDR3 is CASSPRAGEDNEQFF. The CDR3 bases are TGCGCCAGCAGTCCCCGGGCAGGGGAGGATAATGAGCAGTTCTTC.

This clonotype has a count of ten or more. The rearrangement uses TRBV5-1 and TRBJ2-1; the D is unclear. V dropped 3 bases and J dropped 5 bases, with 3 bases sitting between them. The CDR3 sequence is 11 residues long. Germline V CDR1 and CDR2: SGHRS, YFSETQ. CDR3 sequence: CASSSDNEQFF. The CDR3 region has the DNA TGCGCCAGCAGCTCGGACAATGAGCAGTTCTTC.

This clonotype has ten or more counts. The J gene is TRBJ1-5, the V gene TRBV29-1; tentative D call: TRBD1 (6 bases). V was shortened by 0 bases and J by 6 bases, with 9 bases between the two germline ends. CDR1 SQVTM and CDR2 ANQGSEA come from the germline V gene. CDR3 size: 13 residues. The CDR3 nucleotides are TGCAGCGTTGAAGAAGGGGGAGGTCAGCCCCAGCATTTT. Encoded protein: CSVEEGGGQPQHF.

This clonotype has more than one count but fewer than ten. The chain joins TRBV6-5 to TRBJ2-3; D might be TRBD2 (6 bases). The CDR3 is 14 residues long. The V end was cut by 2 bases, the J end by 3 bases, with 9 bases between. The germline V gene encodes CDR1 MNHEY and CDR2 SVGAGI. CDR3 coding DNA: TGTGCCAGCAGTTACACTGGACTAACAGATACGCAGTATTTT. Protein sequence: CASSYTGLTDTQYF.

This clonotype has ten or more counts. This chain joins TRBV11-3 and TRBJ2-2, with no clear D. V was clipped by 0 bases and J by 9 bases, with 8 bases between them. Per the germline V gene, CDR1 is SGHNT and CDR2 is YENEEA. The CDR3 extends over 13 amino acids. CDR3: CASSLEPQRELFF. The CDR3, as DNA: TGTGCCAGCAGCTTAGAACCCCAGCGGGAGCTGTTTTTT. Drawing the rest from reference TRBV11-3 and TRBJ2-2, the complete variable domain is EAGVVQSPRYKIIEKKQPVAFWCNPISGHNTLYWYLQNLGQGPELLIRYENEEAVDDSQLPKDRFSAERLKGVDSTLKIQPAELGDSAVYLCASSLEPQRELFFGEGSRLTVL.

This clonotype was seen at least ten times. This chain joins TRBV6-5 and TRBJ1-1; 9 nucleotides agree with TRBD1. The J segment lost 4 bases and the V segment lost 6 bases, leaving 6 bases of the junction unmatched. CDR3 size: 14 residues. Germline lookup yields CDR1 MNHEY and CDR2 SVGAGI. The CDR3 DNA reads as TGTGCCAGCAGAGACGGACAGGGGAGCACTGAAGCTTTCTTT. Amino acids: CASRDGQGSTEAFF.

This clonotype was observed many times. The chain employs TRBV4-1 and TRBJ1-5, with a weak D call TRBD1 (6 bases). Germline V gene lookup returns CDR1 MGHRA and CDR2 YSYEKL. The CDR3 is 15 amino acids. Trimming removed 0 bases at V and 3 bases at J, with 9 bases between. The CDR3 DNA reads TGCGCCAGCAGCCAAGATCCAGGGGACAATCAGCCCCAGCATTTT. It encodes CASSQDPGDNQPQHF.

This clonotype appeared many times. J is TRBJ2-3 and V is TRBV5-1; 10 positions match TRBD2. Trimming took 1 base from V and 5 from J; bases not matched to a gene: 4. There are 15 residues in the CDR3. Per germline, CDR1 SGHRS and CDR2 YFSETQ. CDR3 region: CASSLSGGARDTQYF. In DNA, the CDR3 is TGCGCCAGCAGCTTGAGCGGGGGGGCCAGAGATACGCAGTATTTT.

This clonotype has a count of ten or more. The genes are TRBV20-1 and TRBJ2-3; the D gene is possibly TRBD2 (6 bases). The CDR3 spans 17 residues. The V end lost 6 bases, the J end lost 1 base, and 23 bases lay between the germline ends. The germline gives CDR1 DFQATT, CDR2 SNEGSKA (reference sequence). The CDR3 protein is CSAASAGDQRGTDTQYF. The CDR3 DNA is TGCAGTGCCGCATCCGCCGGGGATCAGCGGGGCACAGATACGCAGTATTTT.

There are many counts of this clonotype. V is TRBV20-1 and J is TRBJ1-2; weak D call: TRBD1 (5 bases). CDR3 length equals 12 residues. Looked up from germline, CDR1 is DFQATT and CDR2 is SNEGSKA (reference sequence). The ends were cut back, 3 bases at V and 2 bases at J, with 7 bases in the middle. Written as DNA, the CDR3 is TGCAGTGCTAGTGGGGCCAACTATGGCTACACCTTC. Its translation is CSASGANYGYTF.

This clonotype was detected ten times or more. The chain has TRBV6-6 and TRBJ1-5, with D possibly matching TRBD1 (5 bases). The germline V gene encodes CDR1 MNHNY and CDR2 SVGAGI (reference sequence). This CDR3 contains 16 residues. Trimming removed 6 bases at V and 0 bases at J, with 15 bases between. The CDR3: CASSPQGGYSNQPQHF. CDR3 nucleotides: TGTGCCAGCAGCCCCCAGGGAGGGTATAGCAATCAGCCCCAGCATTTT.

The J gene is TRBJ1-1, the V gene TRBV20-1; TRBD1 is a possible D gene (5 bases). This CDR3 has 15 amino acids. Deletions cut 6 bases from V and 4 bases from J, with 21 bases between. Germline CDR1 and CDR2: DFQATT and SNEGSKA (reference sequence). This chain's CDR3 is CSAPPMGEWGTEAFF. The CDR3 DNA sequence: TGCAGTGCCCCCCCGATGGGGGAATGGGGCACTGAAGCTTTCTTT.

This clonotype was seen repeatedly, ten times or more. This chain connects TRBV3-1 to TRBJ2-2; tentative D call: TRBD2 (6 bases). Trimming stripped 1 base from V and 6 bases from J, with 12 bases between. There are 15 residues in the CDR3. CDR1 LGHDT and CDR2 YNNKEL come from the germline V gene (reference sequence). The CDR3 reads CASSQATSEAGELFF. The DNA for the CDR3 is TGTGCCAGCAGCCAAGCGACTAGTGAAGCCGGGGAGCTGTTTTTT. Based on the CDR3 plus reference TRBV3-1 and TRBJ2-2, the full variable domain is DTAVSQTPKYLVTQMGNDKSIKCEQNLGHDTMYWYKQDSKKFLKIMFSYNNKELIINETVPNRFSPKSPDKAHLNLHINSLELGDSAVYFCASSQATSEAGELFFGEGSRLTVL.

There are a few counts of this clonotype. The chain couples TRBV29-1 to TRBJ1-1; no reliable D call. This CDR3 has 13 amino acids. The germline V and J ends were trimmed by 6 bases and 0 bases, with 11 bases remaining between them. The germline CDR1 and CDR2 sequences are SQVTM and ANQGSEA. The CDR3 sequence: CSVEGGMNTEAFF. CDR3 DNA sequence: TGCAGCGTGGAGGGAGGGATGAACACTGAAGCTTTCTTT.

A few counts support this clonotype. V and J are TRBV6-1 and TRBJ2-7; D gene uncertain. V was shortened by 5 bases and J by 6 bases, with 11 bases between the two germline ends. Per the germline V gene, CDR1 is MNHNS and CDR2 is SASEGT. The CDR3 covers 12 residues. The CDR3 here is CASSPTRAEQYF. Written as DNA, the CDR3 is TGTGCCAGCAGTCCCACCCGCGCCGAGCAGTACTTC.

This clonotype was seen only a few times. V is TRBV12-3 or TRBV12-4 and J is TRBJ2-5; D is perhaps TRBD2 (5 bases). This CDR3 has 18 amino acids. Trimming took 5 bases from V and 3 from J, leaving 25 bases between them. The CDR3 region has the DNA TGTGCCAGCAGTCATATGGACTCCACGGCAATCGGGGAAGAGACCCAGTACTTC. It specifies CASSHMDSTAIGEETQYF.

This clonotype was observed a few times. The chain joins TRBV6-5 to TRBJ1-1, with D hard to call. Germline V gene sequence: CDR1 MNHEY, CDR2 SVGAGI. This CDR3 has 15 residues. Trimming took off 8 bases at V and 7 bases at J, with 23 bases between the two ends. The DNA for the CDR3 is TGTGCCAGCGGGCCCGACCTGATTGGGAGGTTTGAAGCTTTCTTT. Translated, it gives CASGPDLIGRFEAFF.

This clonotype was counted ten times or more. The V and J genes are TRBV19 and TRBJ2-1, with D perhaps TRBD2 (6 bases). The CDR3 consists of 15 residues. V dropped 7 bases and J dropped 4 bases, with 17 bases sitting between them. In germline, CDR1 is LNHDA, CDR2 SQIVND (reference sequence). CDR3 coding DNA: TGTGCCAGTACACTGGAAGCGGGCCCGTACAATGAGCAGTTCTTC. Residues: CASTLEAGPYNEQFF.

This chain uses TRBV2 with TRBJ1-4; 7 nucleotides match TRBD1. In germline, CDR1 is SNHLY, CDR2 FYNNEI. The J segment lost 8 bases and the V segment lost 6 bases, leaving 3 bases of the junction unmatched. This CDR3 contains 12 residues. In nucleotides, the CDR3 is TGTGCCAGCAGCAAGGACAGGGAAAAACTGTTTTTT. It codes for CASSKDREKLFF.

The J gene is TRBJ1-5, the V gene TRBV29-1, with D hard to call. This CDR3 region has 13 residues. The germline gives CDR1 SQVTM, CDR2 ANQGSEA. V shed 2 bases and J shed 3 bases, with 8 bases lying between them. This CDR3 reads CSVESGFNQPQHF. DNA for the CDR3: TGCAGCGTTGAATCCGGTTTCAATCAGCCCCAGCATTTT.

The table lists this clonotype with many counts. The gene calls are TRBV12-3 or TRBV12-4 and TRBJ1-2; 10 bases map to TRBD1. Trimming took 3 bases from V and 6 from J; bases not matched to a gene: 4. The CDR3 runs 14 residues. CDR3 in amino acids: CASSFYGTGDGYTF. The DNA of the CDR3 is TGTGCCAGCAGTTTTTATGGGACAGGGGATGGCTACACCTTC.